Listed below are T cell receptor beta chains from one sample, sequenced in a study of graft-versus-host responses after intestinal transplantation. TCRdb's table, derived via immunoSEQ multiplex PCR, lists solely in-frame clones and lacks some. The sample consists of around 100,000 clones, more than 75% of them appearing once. No cognate antigen is known for these TCRs. The specimen was unstimulated CD4+ T cells sorted from spleen or lymph node cells, collected before transplant. The receptor set was obtained from a human donor who was the organ donor for an intestinal transplant. Each CDR3 is given with its conserved first and last residue. Each record gives: V gene, J gene, D gene, clone size, CDR3 protein, CDR3 DNA. The D gene is left open where the match is weak. Some rows mark clone size as missing; the rest say once, few, many or name a class of expanded clone.

v_gene: TRBV5-6; j_gene: TRBJ1-5; d_gene: NA; abundance: NA; CDR3aa: CASSLLQDNQPQHF; CDR3nt: TGTGCCAGCAGCCTATTACAGGACAATCAGCCCCAGCATTTT
v_gene: TRBV28; j_gene: TRBJ2-2; d_gene: TRBD1; abundance: NA; CDR3aa: CASSFRQGAVGELFF; CDR3nt: TGTGCCAGCAGTTTTCGACAGGGGGCGGTCGGGGAGCTGTTTTTT
v_gene: TRBV5-1; j_gene: TRBJ2-2; d_gene: NA; abundance: NA; CDR3aa: CASSAVGLSTGELFF; CDR3nt: TGCGCCAGCAGCGCAGTTGGTCTTTCCACCGGGGAGCTGTTTTTT
v_gene: TRBV18; j_gene: TRBJ2-2; d_gene: TRBD1; abundance: NA; CDR3aa: CASSPGQPGFGELFF; CDR3nt: TGTGCCAGCTCACCGGGACAGCCAGGTTTCGGGGAGCTGTTTTTT
v_gene: TRBV5-1; j_gene: TRBJ1-2; d_gene: TRBD1; abundance: NA; CDR3aa: CASSLGTGFYGYTF; CDR3nt: TGCGCCAGCAGCTTGGGGACAGGGTTTTATGGCTACACCTTC
v_gene: TRBV30; j_gene: TRBJ2-6; d_gene: NA; abundance: NA; CDR3aa: CAWSILGPVGPGANVLTF; CDR3nt: TGTGCCTGGAGTATTTTGGGACCAGTAGGCCCTGGGGCCAACGTCCTGACTTTC
v_gene: TRBV2; j_gene: TRBJ1-2; d_gene: TRBD1; abundance: once; CDR3aa: CAWPAVTGGQRNYGYTF; CDR3nt: TGTGCCTGGCCAGCCGTAACCGGGGGACAGCGTAACTATGGCTACACCTTC
v_gene: TRBV11-3; j_gene: TRBJ2-7; d_gene: NA; abundance: NA; CDR3aa: CASSLGYTYEQYF; CDR3nt: TGTGCCAGCAGCTTAGGATACACCTACGAGCAGTACTTC
v_gene: TRBV19; j_gene: TRBJ2-7; d_gene: TRBD1; abundance: NA; CDR3aa: CASSTPRTGGNEQYF; CDR3nt: TGTGCCAGTAGTACCCCAAGAACAGGGGGGAATGAGCAGTACTTC
v_gene: TRBV28; j_gene: TRBJ1-5; d_gene: TRBD1; abundance: few; CDR3aa: CASSYTKGTGGSNQPQHF; CDR3nt: TGTGCCAGCAGTTACACAAAAGGGACAGGGGGTAGCAATCAGCCCCAGCATTTT
v_gene: TRBV6-5; j_gene: TRBJ1-2; d_gene: NA; abundance: NA; CDR3aa: CASGKGGAARSGYTF; CDR3nt: TGTGCCAGCGGGAAGGGGGGGGCAGCTCGCTCTGGCTACACCTTC
v_gene: TRBV7-2; j_gene: TRBJ2-2; d_gene: NA; abundance: NA; CDR3aa: CASSFLWDTGELFF; CDR3nt: TGTGCCAGCAGCTTTTTGTGGGACACCGGGGAGCTGTTTTTT